Detailed here is one T cell receptor (beta chain). The antigen remains unidentified. The CDR3 loop spans 15 amino acids. V dropped 6 bases and J dropped 6 bases, with 18 bases sitting between them. Per the germline V gene, CDR1 is SGHTA and CDR2 is FQGNSA. These data belong to a study of cytomegalovirus exposure and HLA in healthy donors. The PCR contained 60 Vbeta and 13 Jbeta primers. The assay was immunoSEQ multiplex PCR, and TCRdb's table has in-frame clones only and misses some. The table shows roughly 110,000 clones, with around 80% occurring only once. Study observations and caveats: Certain sequence variants were highly shared and formed a cluster, and this cluster was likely a sequencing artifact. In a later analysis, a missense DCLRE1C variant was linked to TCR beta V- and J-gene trimming. For presence/absence analyses, sequencing depth was assumed to be roughly uniform across donors. Cytomegalovirus status, reportedly, was diagnosed with high specificity and sensitivity by the classifier.

The chain combines TRBV7-2 with TRBJ2-1; maybe TRBD2 (7 bases). The TCR was taken from a female donor in good health and CMV-seronegative. The sample was PBMCs. This CDR3 reads CASRSPGGPLNEQFF. The CDR3 DNA reads TGTGCCAGCAGATCTCCCGGGGGGCCGCTCAATGAGCAGTTCTTC.